A selection of T cell receptor beta chains follows, all from one sample in a study of blood T cell repertoires in COVID-19. Profiling relied on immunoSEQ multiplex PCR, and the TCRdb table lists in-frame clones only, not all of them. The sample consists of approximately 72,000 clones, 75% to 90% of them appearing once. The sequencing sample was made of peripheral blood. The receptors stem from a woman older than 75 with acute or convalescent COVID-19. CDR3s include the opening cysteine and the closing phenylalanine or tryptophan. A D gene is named only where the DNA matches it firmly. Size is omitted from some rows. Given values are once, few, many or a class for expanded clones.

J	D	size	V	DNA	CDR3
TRBJ1-5	TRBD1	NA	TRBV18	TGTGCCAGCTCACTTTCGGGGGACAGTAATCAGCCCCAGCATTTT	CASSLSGDSNQPQHF
TRBJ1-5	NA	NA	TRBV6-5	TGTGCCAGCAGTACGGACAGATTTCATCAGCCCCAGCATTTT	CASSTDRFHQPQHF
TRBJ2-7	NA	NA	TRBV3-1/TRBV3-2	TGTGCCAGCAGCCACGGGACAACAACTTCCTACGAGCAGTACTTC	CASSHGTTTSYEQYF
TRBJ2-1	TRBD1	NA	TRBV12-3/TRBV12-4	TGTGCCAGCACCCGACCAGGGGGCAATGAGCAGTTCTTC	CASTRPGGNEQFF
TRBJ2-7	TRBD2	once	TRBV3-1/TRBV3-2	TGTGCCAGCAGCCAAGACTCGGGACTAGCCTACGAGCAGTACTTC	CASSQDSGLAYEQYF
TRBJ1-1	NA	NA	TRBV7-8	TGTGCCAGCAGCTTAAACATGGGCGAGAACACTGAAGCTTTCTTT	CASSLNMGENTEAFF
TRBJ2-3	TRBD2	NA	TRBV24-1	TGTGCCACCGAAGATAGCGGGGGGGATCGAGATACGCAGTATTTT	CATEDSGGDRDTQYF
TRBJ2-1	TRBD1	NA	TRBV18	TGTGCCAGCTCGAATATCGGTGTAGGGACAGGGGGTAACAATGAGCAGTTCTTC	CASSNIGVGTGGNNEQFF
TRBJ1-5	TRBD1	NA	TRBV5-6	TGTGCCAGCAGCTTGGGTGGGACAGGGGGTTATCAGCCCCAGCATTTT	CASSLGGTGGYQPQHF
TRBJ1-2	TRBD1	few	TRBV9	TGTGCCAGCAGCGTCCAGGGGGCCTCTAACTATGGCTACACCTTC	CASSVQGASNYGYTF
TRBJ1-6	NA	NA	TRBV7-3	TGTGCCAGCAGTACGGGTAATTCACCCCTCCACTTT	CASSTGNSPLHF
TRBJ1-1	TRBD1	NA	TRBV29-1	TGCAGCGCCCGACAGGGGATCGGGAACACTGAAGCTTTCTTT	CSARQGIGNTEAFF
TRBJ1-2	TRBD1	NA	TRBV3-1/TRBV3-2	TGTGCCAGCAGCCAGGGACAGGGTAACTATGGCTACACCTTC	CASSQGQGNYGYTF
TRBJ1-2	NA	NA	TRBV6-5	TGTGCCAGCAGTTACGGCGGGTCTAATTTAGGCTACACCTTC	CASSYGGSNLGYTF